This is a list of T cell receptor beta chains from one sample in a study of blood T cell repertoires in COVID-19. Here immunoSEQ multiplex PCR was the method, and the copy in TCRdb shows in-frame clones only, minus some. The table has about 250,000 clones, around 83% seen once; the top ten hold around 5.4%. The material sequenced was peripheral blood. These receptors originate from a man aged 80 or over with acute or convalescent COVID-19. CDR3s include the opening cysteine and the closing phenylalanine or tryptophan. Each record gives: J gene, D gene, clone size, V gene, CDR3 protein, CDR3 DNA. D genes are given only for firm matches. Not every row has a clone size; where given, it reads once, few, many or a size class.

j_gene: TRBJ1-5
d_gene: TRBD1
abundance: NA
v_gene: TRBV10-3
CDR3aa: CAISGTGDSNQPQHF
CDR3nt: TGTGCCATCAGTGGGACAGGGGATAGCAATCAGCCCCAGCATTTT

j_gene: TRBJ2-6
d_gene: NA
abundance: NA
v_gene: TRBV7-9
CDR3aa: CASSRGSGANVLTF
CDR3nt: TGTGCCAGCAGCCGAGGCTCTGGGGCCAACGTCCTGACTTTC

j_gene: TRBJ1-5
d_gene: TRBD1
abundance: NA
v_gene: TRBV7-2
CDR3aa: CASSPRTGEQPQHF
CDR3nt: TGTGCCAGCAGCCCACGGACAGGGGAACAGCCCCAGCATTTT

j_gene: TRBJ2-5
d_gene: NA
abundance: NA
v_gene: TRBV24-1
CDR3aa: CATSDPAGQYQETQYF
CDR3nt: TGTGCCACCAGTGACCCTGCGGGACAGTACCAAGAGACCCAGTACTTC

j_gene: TRBJ2-1
d_gene: TRBD2
abundance: few
v_gene: TRBV6-6
CDR3aa: CAIRGLAGIEQFF
CDR3nt: TGTGCCATCCGGGGACTAGCGGGGATTGAGCAGTTCTTC

j_gene: TRBJ2-1
d_gene: NA
abundance: NA
v_gene: TRBV28
CDR3aa: CASSLGGGEWYNEQFF
CDR3nt: TGTGCCAGCAGTTTAGGGGGGGGCGAATGGTACAATGAGCAGTTCTTC

j_gene: TRBJ2-5
d_gene: TRBD2
abundance: NA
v_gene: TRBV11-2
CDR3aa: CASSPGTSGQETQYF
CDR3nt: TGTGCCAGCAGCCCAGGGACTAGCGGACAAGAGACCCAGTACTTC

j_gene: TRBJ1-2
d_gene: TRBD1
abundance: NA
v_gene: TRBV5-8
CDR3aa: CASSRDRVHGYTF
CDR3nt: TGTGCCAGCAGTCGAGACAGGGTTCATGGCTACACCTTC

j_gene: TRBJ1-6
d_gene: TRBD1
abundance: NA
v_gene: TRBV28
CDR3aa: CASSGGQGGSPLHF
CDR3nt: TGTGCCAGCAGTGGAGGACAGGGAGGTTCACCCCTCCACTTT

j_gene: TRBJ1-2
d_gene: NA
abundance: NA
v_gene: TRBV7-2
CDR3aa: CASSLAGGPYGYTF
CDR3nt: TGTGCCAGCAGCTTAGCAGGGGGTCCCTATGGCTACACCTTC

j_gene: TRBJ2-7
d_gene: NA
abundance: NA
v_gene: TRBV19
CDR3aa: CASSPTTGFAYEQYF
CDR3nt: TGTGCCAGTAGTCCGACTACAGGGTTCGCCTACGAGCAGTACTTC

j_gene: TRBJ1-2
d_gene: NA
abundance: NA
v_gene: TRBV19
CDR3aa: CASSIQGNYGYTF
CDR3nt: TGTGCCAGTAGTATACAGGGGAACTATGGCTACACCTTC

j_gene: TRBJ2-1
d_gene: TRBD2
abundance: NA
v_gene: TRBV19
CDR3aa: CASLDTLAGDNEQFF
CDR3nt: TGTGCCAGTCTTGATACTCTAGCGGGAGACAATGAGCAGTTCTTC

j_gene: TRBJ2-3
d_gene: NA
abundance: NA
v_gene: TRBV11-2
CDR3aa: CASSFVGADTQYF
CDR3nt: TGTGCCAGCAGCTTCGTGGGAGCAGATACGCAGTATTTT

j_gene: TRBJ2-7
d_gene: NA
abundance: NA
v_gene: TRBV27
CDR3aa: CASSFSSGTYYEQYF
CDR3nt: TGTGCCAGCAGTTTTTCCAGCGGAACGTACTACGAGCAGTACTTC

j_gene: TRBJ2-2
d_gene: TRBD2
abundance: NA
v_gene: TRBV7-8
CDR3aa: CASRWGGPNTGELFF
CDR3nt: TGTGCCAGCCGGTGGGGGGGACCGAACACCGGGGAGCTGTTTTTT

j_gene: TRBJ2-7
d_gene: NA
abundance: NA
v_gene: TRBV5-1
CDR3aa: CASSLDESYEQYF
CDR3nt: TGCGCCAGCAGCTTGGATGAGTCCTACGAGCAGTACTTC

j_gene: TRBJ2-7
d_gene: NA
abundance: NA
v_gene: TRBV6-5
CDR3aa: CASKETASARYEQYF
CDR3nt: TGTGCCAGCAAAGAGACGGCTTCGGCTAGGTACGAGCAGTACTTC

j_gene: TRBJ2-6
d_gene: TRBD1
abundance: NA
v_gene: TRBV28
CDR3aa: CASQGQGTGANVLTF
CDR3nt: TGTGCCAGCCAGGGACAGGGAACTGGGGCCAACGTCCTGACTTTC

j_gene: TRBJ1-4
d_gene: NA
abundance: once
v_gene: TRBV5-5
CDR3aa: CASSLGTNKREKLFF
CDR3nt: TGTGCCAGCAGCTTGGGTACAAATAAGCGGGAAAAACTGTTTTTT

j_gene: TRBJ2-5
d_gene: NA
abundance: NA
v_gene: TRBV7-9
CDR3aa: CASSLDGGETQYF
CDR3nt: TGTGCCAGCAGCTTGGACGGCGGGGAGACCCAGTACTTC

j_gene: TRBJ1-1
d_gene: NA
abundance: few
v_gene: TRBV7-6
CDR3aa: CASSLDGEAFF
CDR3nt: TGTGCCAGCAGCTTAGACGGTGAAGCTTTCTTT

j_gene: TRBJ2-2
d_gene: NA
abundance: NA
v_gene: TRBV18
CDR3aa: CASSPETGRSTGELFF
CDR3nt: TGTGCCAGCTCTCCAGAGACAGGGAGGTCCACCGGGGAGCTGTTTTTT